These T cell receptor beta chains were read from a single sample in a study of long-term antiretroviral therapy in people with HIV. Here immunoSEQ multiplex PCR was the method, and the copy in TCRdb shows in-frame clones only, minus some. The repertoire consists of around 11,000 clones, with approximately 90% occurring once and the leading ten covering 15% to 25%. The source was unsorted PBMCs, collected 0.2 years before starting antiretroviral therapy. The receptors were sampled from a middle-aged woman with HIV. The CDR3 runs from the conserved cysteine through the conserved F or W. The order of the fields is V gene, J gene, D gene, clone size, CDR3 protein, CDR3 DNA. D genes are given only for firm matches. The size of a clone is reported for some rows only, either as once, few or many, or as a class for expanded clones.

TRBV6-5	TRBJ1-6	.	.	CASSGGTPNSPLHF	TGTGCCAGCAGTGGCGGGACACCCAATTCACCCCTCCACTTT
TRBV7-2	TRBJ1-6	.	.	CASSLNGVTLYNSPLHF	TGTGCCAGCAGCTTAAATGGGGTAACTCTCTATAATTCACCCCTCCACTTT
TRBV10-3	TRBJ2-7	TRBD2	few	CATAGGDNYEQYF	TGTGCCACCGCGGGGGGCGATAACTACGAGCAGTACTTC
TRBV19	TRBJ1-1	.	.	CASSKLQALNTEAFF	TGTGCCAGTAGCAAATTACAGGCCCTGAACACTGAAGCTTTCTTT
TRBV7-9	TRBJ1-2	TRBD1	once	CASSPRTGLNYGYTF	TGTGCCAGCAGCCCCCGGACAGGACTTAACTATGGCTACACCTTC
TRBV4-1	TRBJ1-4	.	once	CASGISGTLSEKLFF	TGCGCCAGCGGAATTTCCGGGACCCTCTCGGAAAAACTGTTTTTT
TRBV6-6	TRBJ2-2	.	.	CASSYSAENTGELFF	TGTGCCAGCAGTTACTCTGCCGAGAACACCGGGGAGCTGTTTTTT
TRBV6-1	TRBJ2-7	TRBD1	.	CASRWDRVYEQYF	TGTGCCAGCAGGTGGGACAGGGTTTACGAGCAGTACTTC
TRBV5-1	TRBJ2-5	TRBD2	.	CASSSGTSLQETQYF	TGCGCCAGCAGCTCCGGGACTAGCCTGCAAGAGACCCAGTACTTC
TRBV7-9	TRBJ1-4	TRBD1	.	CASSPGTGNEKLFF	TGTGCCAGCAGCCCCGGGACAGGGAATGAAAAACTGTTTTTT
TRBV6-5	TRBJ1-6	.	.	CASSRVNNSPLHF	TGTGCCAGCAGCCGCGTCAATAATTCACCCCTCCACTTT
TRBV7-9	TRBJ2-2	TRBD2	.	CAAGRQRGATNTGELFF	TGTGCAGCCGGACGACAGCGGGGGGCGACGAACACCGGGGAGCTGTTTTTT
TRBV5-1	TRBJ2-7	.	once	CASSLGDAILPTYEQYF	TGCGCCAGCAGCTTGGGAGATGCGATACTTCCTACCTACGAGCAGTACTTC
TRBV5-1	TRBJ1-5	.	.	CASSGGNNQPQHF	TGCGCCAGCAGCGGAGGGAATAATCAGCCCCAGCATTTT
TRBV2	TRBJ2-5	.	.	CASSGAGRETQYF	TGTGCCAGCAGTGGGGCAGGGCGAGAGACCCAGTACTTC
TRBV5-8	TRBJ1-1	.	.	CASSEANAGSSTEAFF	TGTGCCAGCAGCGAGGCCAACGCCGGGTCGAGCACTGAAGCTTTCTTT
TRBV5-8	TRBJ2-2	.	.	CASMIGDGQHFTGELFF	TGTGCCAGCATGATAGGGGATGGACAACACTTCACCGGGGAGCTGTTTTTT
TRBV28	TRBJ1-5	.	.	CASRLGTDDQPQHF	TGTGCCAGCAGACTGGGGACTGATGATCAGCCCCAGCATTTT
TRBV6-5	TRBJ2-7	.	once	CASRTRRVSYEQYF	TGTGCCAGCAGGACTAGGAGGGTCTCCTACGAGCAGTACTTC
TRBV10-3	TRBJ2-5	.	.	CAISGLKLETQYF	TGTGCCATCAGTGGCTTGAAATTAGAGACCCAGTACTTC
TRBV19	TRBJ2-2	TRBD1	.	CASSRTGVGDTGELFF	TGTGCCAGTAGTCGTACAGGGGTAGGGGACACCGGGGAGCTGTTTTTT
TRBV7-9	TRBJ1-3	TRBD1	.	CASSSTGERTGNTIYF	TGTGCCAGCAGCTCAACAGGGGAAAGAACTGGAAACACCATATATTTT
TRBV2	TRBJ2-1	TRBD2	.	CASSVSGGASEQFF	TGTGCCAGCAGTGTTAGCGGGGGGGCTTCTGAGCAGTTCTTC
TRBV4-3	TRBJ2-7	.	medium-sized	CASSQARAPIYEQYF	TGCGCCAGCAGCCAAGCCCGGGCACCAATCTACGAGCAGTACTTC
TRBV6-5	TRBJ2-5	TRBD1	.	CASRGQVQETQYF	TGTGCCAGCAGGGGACAGGTTCAAGAGACCCAGTACTTC
TRBV4-1	TRBJ1-4	TRBD1	.	CASRGGQGAANEKLFF	TGCGCCAGCAGAGGAGGACAGGGGGCGGCTAATGAAAAACTGTTTTTT
TRBV6-1	TRBJ1-1	TRBD1	.	CASNPGQGGEAFF	TGTGCCAGCAATCCGGGACAGGGTGGTGAAGCTTTCTTT
TRBV6-4	TRBJ2-3	.	.	CASSDQIGAGQDTQYF	TGTGCCAGCAGTGACCAGATCGGGGCAGGGCAAGATACGCAGTATTTT
TRBV25-1	TRBJ2-4	.	.	CASSEGAGMTKNIQYF	TGTGCCAGCAGTGAAGGGGCAGGGATGACCAAAAACATTCAGTACTTC
TRBV27	TRBJ1-6	TRBD1	once	CASSLVGRGYNSPLHF	TGTGCCAGCAGTTTAGTTGGCAGGGGGTATAATTCACCCCTCCACTTT
TRBV7-9	TRBJ1-2	.	.	CASSPPITGYTF	TGTGCCAGCAGCCCCCCCATTACTGGCTACACCTTC
TRBV19	TRBJ1-4	.	.	CASSIKGFSEKLFF	TGTGCCAGTAGTATAAAGGGTTTTAGTGAAAAACTGTTTTTT
TRBV6-6	TRBJ2-1	TRBD1	.	CASYETGSSNEQFF	TGTGCCAGCTATGAGACAGGGAGTTCCAATGAGCAGTTCTTC
TRBV2	TRBJ1-6	.	once	CASSLQGNSPLHF	TGTGCCAGCAGTCTACAGGGTAATTCACCCCTCCACTTT
TRBV19	TRBJ1-2	TRBD1	.	CASSTFGTGSFNYGYTF	TGTGCCAGTAGTACGTTCGGGACAGGGAGTTTTAACTATGGCTACACCTTC
TRBV10-3	TRBJ1-1	TRBD1	.	CAITRDRGQNTEAFF	TGTGCCATCACCCGGGACAGGGGACAGAACACTGAAGCTTTCTTT
TRBV6-6	TRBJ1-5	.	few	CASSYGDLSQPQHF	TGTGCCAGCAGTTATGGGGATCTCAGCCAGCCCCAGCATTTT
TRBV6-6	TRBJ1-1	.	.	CASSYVGEGTEAFF	TGTGCCAGCAGTTACGTCGGGGAGGGCACTGAAGCTTTCTTT
TRBV29-1	TRBJ2-1	.	.	CSVEVTTSGHRFHPNNEQFF	TGCAGCGTTGAAGTCACCACGTCAGGCCATCGGTTCCATCCCAACAATGAGCAGTTCTTC
TRBV27	TRBJ2-1	TRBD2	.	CASSFMGLAVGNEQFF	TGTGCCAGCAGTTTTATGGGACTAGCAGTCGGCAATGAGCAGTTCTTC
TRBV21-1	TRBJ1-5	.	once	CASSTAGLDYSGNQPQHF	TGTGCCAGCAGCACCGCAGGACTTGACTACAGCGGCAATCAGCCCCAGCATTTT
TRBV4-3	TRBJ2-7	.	.	CASSQADTGRRYEQYF	TGCGCCAGCAGCCAAGCGGACACCGGACGACGTTACGAGCAGTACTTC
TRBV7-9	TRBJ2-1	.	.	CASSLSEQSYNEQFF	TGTGCCAGCAGCTTATCTGAACAATCCTACAATGAGCAGTTCTTC
TRBV5-1	TRBJ2-2	TRBD2	.	CASSWTSGSTGELFF	TGCGCCAGCAGCTGGACTAGCGGGAGCACCGGGGAGCTGTTTTTT
TRBV6-5	TRBJ2-7	.	.	CASSYSRESSYEQYF	TGTGCCAGCAGTTACTCCAGGGAAAGCTCCTACGAGCAGTACTTC